These 19 T cell receptor beta chains originate from one sample sequenced in a study of T cell repertoires in cytomegalovirus infection. TCRdb re-analysed the reads in MiXCR, keeping a single row per CDR3 protein. The profile shows roughly 600,000 distinct CDR3 sequences, around 24% of them singletons. The sequencing input was CD8+ T cells from PBMCs. The receptors shown here come from a human donor in good health (CMV status not recorded). Some clones in this sample may be carry-over from other donors' samples.

This clonotype appeared a few times. The gene calls are TRBV13 and TRBJ2-1; TRBD2 aligns across 10 bases. Germline CDR1 is PRHDT and CDR2 is FYEKMQ (reference sequence). The CDR3 runs to 16 residues. V shed 0 bases, J shed 3 bases, and the junction held 2 bases outside the gene matches. The CDR3: CASSLGTSGVYNEQFF. The CDR3 DNA follows: TGTGCCAGCAGCTTAGGTACTAGCGGGGTCTACAATGAGCAGTTCTTC.

This clonotype appeared many times. This chain links TRBV19 with TRBJ2-6, with TRBD1 as a possible D gene (6 bases). CDR1 and CDR2 (germline): LNHDA, SQIVND (reference sequence). The CDR3 totals 16 residues. V lost 1 base and J lost 2, with 9 bases in between. CDR3 DNA sequence: TGTGCCAGTAGTATAGTGGCAGGGGCTGGGGCCAACGTCCTGACTTTC. It translates to CASSIVAGAGANVLTF.

This chain joins TRBV6-5 and TRBJ2-7; D call uncertain. The germline gives CDR1 MNHEY, CDR2 SVGAGI. The V and J ends lost 5 bases and 2 bases respectively, with 10 bases between them. This CDR3 region has 13 residues. The CDR3 loop is CASSLSSTYEQYF. CDR3 bases: TGTGCCAGCAGTCTTTCCTCGACCTACGAGCAGTACTTC.

This clonotype appeared a few times. V is TRBV19 and J is TRBJ2-7, with D perhaps matching TRBD1 (5 bases). The germline gives CDR1 LNHDA, CDR2 SQIVND (reference sequence). V dropped 3 bases and J dropped 4 bases, with 13 bases sitting between them. This CDR3 contains 14 residues. The CDR3 is CASSISQEDYEQYF. The CDR3 nucleotides read TGTGCCAGTAGTATCTCACAGGAAGATTACGAGCAGTACTTC. Supplemented by reference TRBV19 and TRBJ2-7, the full variable domain reads DGGITQSPKYLFRKEGQNVTLSCEQNLNHDAMYWYRQDPGQGLRLIYYSQIVNDFQKGDIAEGYSVSREKKESFPLTVTSAQKNPTAFYLCASSISQEDYEQYFGPGTRLTVT.

This clonotype has more than one count but fewer than ten. This chain joins TRBV28 and TRBJ1-1; D possibly corresponds to TRBD1 (6 bases). V lost 7 bases and J 4 bases, leaving 7 bases between the germline ends. Germline CDR1 and CDR2: MDHEN and SYDVKM. The CDR3 has 11 residues. CDR3 in amino acids: CASNRATEAFF. CDR3 bases: TGTGCCAGCAACAGGGCCACTGAAGCTTTCTTT.

There are a few counts of this clonotype. The J gene is TRBJ2-7, the V gene TRBV2; D ambiguous. V shed 3 bases and J shed 3 bases, with 12 bases lying between them. The CDR3 covers 14 residues. In germline, CDR1 is SNHLY, CDR2 FYNNEI. The CDR3 sequence: CASSEGNWSYEQYF. As DNA, the CDR3 is TGTGCCAGCAGTGAGGGGAATTGGAGCTACGAGCAGTACTTC.

The table lists this clonotype with many counts. The chain joins TRBV11-2 to TRBJ2-7; D is perhaps TRBD1 (5 bases). Germline loops: CDR1 SGHAT, CDR2 FQNNGV. With 5 bases removed from V and 4 bases from J, the gap between germline ends came to 9 bases. This CDR3 is built from 12 residues. The CDR3: CASSETGYEQYV. The CDR3, as DNA: TGTGCCAGCAGCGAAACAGGTTACGAGCAGTACGTC.

This clonotype appeared many times. The chain recombines TRBV7-6 with TRBJ1-1; weak D call: TRBD1 (5 bases). V lost 2 bases and J lost 3, with 16 bases in between. Germline CDR1 SGHVS, CDR2 FNYEAQ. This CDR3 region has 16 residues. The CDR3 DNA sequence: TGTGCCAGCAGCTTAAGGATCGGGGCAGTAGACACTGAAGCTTTCTTT. As protein: CASSLRIGAVDTEAFF.

The rearrangement links TRBV7-9 to TRBJ1-1; 8 bases map to TRBD1. V was clipped by 7 bases and J by 10 bases; unmatched bases: 5. Germline V CDR1 and CDR2: SEHNR, FQNEAQ (reference sequence). The CDR3 totals 11 residues. The CDR3 here is CASISQGGAFF. CDR3 nucleotides: TGTGCCAGCATCTCACAGGGGGGAGCTTTCTTT.

This clonotype was seen repeatedly, ten times or more. The V call is TRBV7-9, the J call TRBJ2-1; D gene uncertain. Germline CDR1 is SEHNR and CDR2 is FQNEAQ (reference sequence). Between the trimmed V and J ends, which lost 1 base and 8 bases, there was a span of 6 bases. There are 12 residues in the CDR3. The CDR3 DNA reads as TGTGCCAGCAGCTTAGTAAACTATGAGCAGTTCTTC. The encoded protein is CASSLVNYEQFF.

The genes are TRBV4-1 and TRBJ2-2; 7 bases align to TRBD2. Looked up from germline, CDR1 is MGHRA and CDR2 is YSYEKL. The CDR3 length is 16 residues. J was trimmed by 6 bases and V by 3 bases; bases with no gene match: 10. The CDR3 sequence: CASSHFRDYAAGELFF. CDR3 coding DNA: TGCGCCAGCAGCCATTTCCGGGACTACGCTGCCGGGGAGCTGTTTTTT.

This clonotype was counted a single time. The chain employs TRBV20-1 and TRBJ2-2; D is unresolved. This CDR3 has 11 amino acids. Trimming shortened V by 6 bases and J by 7 bases, and 9 bases separated the two germline ends. Germline CDR1 is DFQATT and CDR2 is SNEGSKA (reference sequence). CDR3 sequence (DNA): TGCAGTGCACTTTGGGACGGGGAGCTGTTTTTT. Residues: CSALWDGELFF.

This clonotype appeared many times. V gene TRBV12-3 or TRBV12-4 combines with J gene TRBJ2-7, with D perhaps TRBD1 or TRBD2 (5 bases each). This CDR3 is built from 13 residues. Trimming pared 1 base from V and 4 bases from J, leaving 8 bases between. The CDR3 reads CASSLGDRYEQYF. CDR3 DNA sequence: TGTGCCAGCAGTTTAGGGGACCGATACGAGCAGTACTTC.

This clonotype was seen at least ten times. This rearrangement joins TRBV7-2 to TRBJ2-7, with D possibly TRBD1 on 6 matching bases. CDR3 length equals 14 residues. Trimming shortened V by 0 bases and J by 6 bases, and 12 bases separated the two germline ends. The germline gives CDR1 SGHTA, CDR2 FQGNSA. The DNA for the CDR3 is TGTGCCAGCAGCTTAGCTCCGGACAGAAGCGAGCAGTACGTC. It is translated as CASSLAPDRSEQYV.

This clonotype was observed many times. The chain employs TRBV7-2 and TRBJ2-1; maybe TRBD2 (5 bases). CDR1 and CDR2 (germline): SGHTA, FQGNSA. This CDR3 is built from 12 residues. Trimming removed 4 bases from V and 8 bases from J, with 9 bases in between. The DNA for the CDR3 is TGTGCCAGCAGCTCCAAAGCGGATGAGCAGTTCTTC. Translated, it gives CASSSKADEQFF.

The V call is TRBV7-9, the J call TRBJ2-7; the D gene is possibly TRBD1 (5 bases). This CDR3 contains 12 residues. Trimming stripped 1 base from V and 5 bases from J, with 6 bases between. Per the germline V gene, CDR1 is SEHNR and CDR2 is FQNEAQ (reference sequence). CDR3 amino acids: CASSLVTDEQYV. The DNA for the CDR3 is TGTGCCAGCAGCTTAGTGACAGACGAGCAGTACGTC.

In its sample, this clonotype was seen once. The chain couples TRBV9 to TRBJ1-6, with D maybe TRBD1 (5 bases). CDR3 length: 13 amino acids. The V gene lost 7 bases and the J gene lost 7 bases, with 12 bases spanning the gap. CDR1 and CDR2 (germline): SGDLS, YYNGEE. The CDR3 bases are TGTGCCAGCCGAGCAAGGGGAAATTCACCCCTCCACTTT. Residues: CASRARGNSPLHF. The full variable domain, with the rest looked up from reference TRBV9 and TRBJ1-6, is DSGVTQTPKHLITATGQRVTLRCSPRSGDLSVYWYQQSLDQGLQFLIQYYNGEERAKGNILERFSAQQFPDLHSELNLSSLELGDSALYFCASRARGNSPLHFGNGTRLTVT.

The chain couples TRBV20-1 to TRBJ2-3, with D possibly called TRBD1 or TRBD2 (6 bases each). The germline V gene has CDR1 DFQATT and CDR2 SNEGSKA (reference sequence). The CDR3 has 16 residues. The germline V and J ends were trimmed by 5 bases and 1 base, with 19 bases remaining between them. The CDR3 spells CSAPERGDRGTDTQYF. CDR3 coding DNA: TGCAGTGCTCCAGAGAGGGGGGATCGAGGCACAGATACGCAGTATTTT.

This clonotype was counted many times. The rearrangement uses TRBV7-2 and TRBJ2-3; D is possibly TRBD2 (6 bases). The germline V gene has CDR1 SGHTA and CDR2 FQGNSA. V lost 5 bases to trimming and J lost 3 bases, with 15 bases between them. The CDR3 consists of 15 residues. CDR3 protein: CASSPPGGVTDTQYF. CDR3 nucleotide sequence: TGTGCCAGCAGCCCACCCGGAGGGGTTACAGATACGCAGTATTTT.